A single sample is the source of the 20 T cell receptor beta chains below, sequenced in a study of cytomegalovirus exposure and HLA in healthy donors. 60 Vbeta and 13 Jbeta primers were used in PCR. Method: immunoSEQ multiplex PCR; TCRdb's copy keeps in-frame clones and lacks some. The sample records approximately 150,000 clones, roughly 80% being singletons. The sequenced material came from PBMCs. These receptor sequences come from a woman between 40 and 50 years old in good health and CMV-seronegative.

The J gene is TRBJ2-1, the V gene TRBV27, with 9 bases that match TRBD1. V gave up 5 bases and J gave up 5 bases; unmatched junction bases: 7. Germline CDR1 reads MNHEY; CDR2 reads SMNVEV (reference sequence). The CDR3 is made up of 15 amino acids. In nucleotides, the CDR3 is TGTGCCAGCAGTGGGTGGGGACAGGGTGACAATGAGCAGTTCTTC. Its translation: CASSGWGQGDNEQFF.

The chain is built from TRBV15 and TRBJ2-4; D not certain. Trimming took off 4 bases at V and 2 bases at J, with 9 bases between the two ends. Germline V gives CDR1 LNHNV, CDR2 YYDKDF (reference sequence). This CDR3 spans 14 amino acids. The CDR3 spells CATSTGATKNIQYF. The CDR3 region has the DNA TGTGCCACCAGCACAGGCGCTACCAAAAACATTCAGTACTTC.

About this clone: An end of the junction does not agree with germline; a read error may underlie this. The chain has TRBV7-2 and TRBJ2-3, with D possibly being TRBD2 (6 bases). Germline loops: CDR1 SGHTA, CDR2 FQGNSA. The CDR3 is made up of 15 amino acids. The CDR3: CASSIAVVGTDTQYF. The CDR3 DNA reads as TGTGCCAGCAGCATAGCGGTAGTCGGCACAGATACGCAGTATTTT.

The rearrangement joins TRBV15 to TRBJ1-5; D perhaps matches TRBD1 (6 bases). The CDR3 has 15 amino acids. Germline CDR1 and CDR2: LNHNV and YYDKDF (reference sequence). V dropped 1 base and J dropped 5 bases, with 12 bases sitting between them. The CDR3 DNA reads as TGTGCCACCAGCAGAGGGACAGAGGGGCATCAGCCCCAGCATTTT. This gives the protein CATSRGTEGHQPQHF.

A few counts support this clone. Here the CDR3 reads CASSWAGPYEQYF. The CDR3 DNA follows: TGTGCCAGCAGCTGGGCGGGGCCCTACGAGCAGTACTTC. The J gene is TRBJ2-7, the V gene TRBV11-2; D is perhaps TRBD2 (6 bases). Per the germline V gene, CDR1 is SGHAT and CDR2 is FQNNGV. The V end lost 4 bases, the J end lost 2 bases, and 9 bases lay between the germline ends. The CDR3 runs to 13 residues.

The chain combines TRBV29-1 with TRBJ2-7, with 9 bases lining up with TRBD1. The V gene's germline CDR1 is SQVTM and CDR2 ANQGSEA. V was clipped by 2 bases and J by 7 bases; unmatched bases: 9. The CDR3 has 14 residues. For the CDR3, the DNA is TGCAGCGTTGAAAGTGACAGGGGGGAAGAAGAGCAGTACTTC. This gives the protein CSVESDRGEEEQYF.

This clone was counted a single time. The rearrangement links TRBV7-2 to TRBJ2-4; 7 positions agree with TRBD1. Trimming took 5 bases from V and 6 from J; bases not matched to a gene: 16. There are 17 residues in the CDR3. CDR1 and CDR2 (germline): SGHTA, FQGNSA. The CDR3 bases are TGTGCCAGCAGCCCCCAAGTCACAGGGGTACGTGGAAACATTCAGTACTTC. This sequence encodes CASSPQVTGVRGNIQYF.

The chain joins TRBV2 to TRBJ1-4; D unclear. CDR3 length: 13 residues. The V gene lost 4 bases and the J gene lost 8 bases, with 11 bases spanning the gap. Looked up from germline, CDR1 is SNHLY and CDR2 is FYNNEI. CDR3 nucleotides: TGTGCCAGCAGTGGGGGAGAGATGGAAAAACTGTTTTTT. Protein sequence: CASSGGEMEKLFF.

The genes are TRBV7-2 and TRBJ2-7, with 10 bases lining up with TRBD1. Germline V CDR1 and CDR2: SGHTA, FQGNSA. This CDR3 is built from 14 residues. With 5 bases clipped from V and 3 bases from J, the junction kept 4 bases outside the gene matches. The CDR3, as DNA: TGTGCCAGCAGCGGGACAGGGGTTTTCTACGAGCAGTACTTC. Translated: CASSGTGVFYEQYF.

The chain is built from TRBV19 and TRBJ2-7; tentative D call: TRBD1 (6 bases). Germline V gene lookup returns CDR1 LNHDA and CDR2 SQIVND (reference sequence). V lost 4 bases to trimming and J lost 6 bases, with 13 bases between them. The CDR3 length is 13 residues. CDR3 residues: CASSTQGGLEQYF. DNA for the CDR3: TGTGCCAGTAGTACGCAAGGGGGTCTCGAGCAGTACTTC.

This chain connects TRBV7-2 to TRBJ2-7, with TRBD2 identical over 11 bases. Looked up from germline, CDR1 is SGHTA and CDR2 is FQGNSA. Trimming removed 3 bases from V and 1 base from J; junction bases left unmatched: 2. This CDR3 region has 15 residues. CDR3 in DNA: TGTGCCAGCAGCTTGGGGACTAGCGGATCCTACGAGCAGTACTTC. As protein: CASSLGTSGSYEQYF.

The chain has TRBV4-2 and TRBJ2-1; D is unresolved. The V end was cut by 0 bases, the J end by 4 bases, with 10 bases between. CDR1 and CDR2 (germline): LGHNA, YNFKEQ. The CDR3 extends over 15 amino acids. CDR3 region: CASSQDLKLYNEQFF. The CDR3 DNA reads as TGTGCCAGCAGCCAAGATCTGAAGCTTTACAATGAGCAGTTCTTC.

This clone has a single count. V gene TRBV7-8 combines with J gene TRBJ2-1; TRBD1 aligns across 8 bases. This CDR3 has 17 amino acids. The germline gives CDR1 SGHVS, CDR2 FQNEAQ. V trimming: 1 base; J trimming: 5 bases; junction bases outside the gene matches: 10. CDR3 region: CASSLGSPGQGNNEQFF. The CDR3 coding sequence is TGTGCCAGCAGCTTAGGATCCCCCGGACAGGGCAACAATGAGCAGTTCTTC.

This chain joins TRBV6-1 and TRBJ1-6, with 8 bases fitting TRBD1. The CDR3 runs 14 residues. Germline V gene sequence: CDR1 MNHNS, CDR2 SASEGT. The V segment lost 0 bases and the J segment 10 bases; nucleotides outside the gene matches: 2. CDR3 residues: CASSEAGQASPLHF. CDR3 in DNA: TGTGCCAGCAGTGAAGCGGGACAGGCATCACCCCTCCACTTT.

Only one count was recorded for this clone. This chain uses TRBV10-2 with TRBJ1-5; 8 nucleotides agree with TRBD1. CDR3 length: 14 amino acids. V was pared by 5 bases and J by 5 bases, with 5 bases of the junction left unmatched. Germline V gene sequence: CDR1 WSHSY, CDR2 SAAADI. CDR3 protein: CASSFRGQDQPQHF. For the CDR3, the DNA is TGCGCCAGCAGTTTCAGGGGGCAGGATCAGCCCCAGCATTTT.

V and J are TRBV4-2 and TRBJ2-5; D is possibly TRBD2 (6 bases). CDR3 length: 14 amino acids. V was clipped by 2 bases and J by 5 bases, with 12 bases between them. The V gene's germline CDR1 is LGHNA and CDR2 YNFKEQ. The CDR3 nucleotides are TGTGCCAGCAGCCAATGGCTTGGGAGGGAGACCCAGTACTTC. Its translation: CASSQWLGRETQYF.

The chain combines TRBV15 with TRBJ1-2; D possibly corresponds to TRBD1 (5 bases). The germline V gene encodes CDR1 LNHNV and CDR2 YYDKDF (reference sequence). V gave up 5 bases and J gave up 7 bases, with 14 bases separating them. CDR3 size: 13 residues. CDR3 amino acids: CATSLNTGFGYTF. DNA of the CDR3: TGTGCCACCAGCCTCAACACAGGATTTGGCTACACCTTC.

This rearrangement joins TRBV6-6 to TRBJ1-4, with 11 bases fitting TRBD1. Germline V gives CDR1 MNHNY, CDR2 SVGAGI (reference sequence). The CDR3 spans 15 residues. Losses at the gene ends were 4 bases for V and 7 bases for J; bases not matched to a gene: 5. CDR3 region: CASSFTGTGGEKLFF. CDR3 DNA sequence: TGTGCCAGCAGTTTCACCGGGACAGGGGGTGAAAAACTGTTTTTT.

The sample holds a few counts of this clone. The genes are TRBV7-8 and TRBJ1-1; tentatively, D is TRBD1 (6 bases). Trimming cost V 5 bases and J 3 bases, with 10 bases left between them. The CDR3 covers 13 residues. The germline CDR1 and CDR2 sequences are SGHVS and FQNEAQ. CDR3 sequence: CASSRNRDTEAFF. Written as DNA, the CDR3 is TGTGCCAGCAGCCGGAACAGGGACACTGAAGCTTTCTTT.

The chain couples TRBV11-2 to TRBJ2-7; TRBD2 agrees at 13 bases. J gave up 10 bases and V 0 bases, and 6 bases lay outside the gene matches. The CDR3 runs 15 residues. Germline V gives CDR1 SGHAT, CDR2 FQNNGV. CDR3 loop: CASSLEGLAGLEQYF. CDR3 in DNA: TGTGCCAGCAGCTTAGAGGGACTAGCGGGGCTCGAACAGTACTTC.